The 21 T cell receptor beta chains listed next were all sequenced from one sample in a study of PD-1 blockade in mismatch repair-deficient tumors. Sequenced by immunoSEQ multiplex PCR; TCRdb stores in-frame clones only, minus some. The table has roughly 130,000 clones, around nine tenths seen once. The sample in question was peripheral blood, obtained about 17 months after starting pembrolizumab. The receptors derive from an adult with mismatch repair-deficient cancer.

The chain is built from TRBV11-2 and TRBJ2-3, with D hard to call. The ends were cut back, 2 bases at V and 5 bases at J, with 5 bases in the middle. Per the germline V gene, CDR1 is SGHAT and CDR2 is FQNNGV. This CDR3 region has 12 residues. The CDR3 loop reads CASSLTGDTQYF. The CDR3 coding sequence is TGTGCCAGCAGCTTAACGGGAGATACGCAGTATTTT.

The rearrangement uses TRBV4-1 and TRBJ2-3, with D possibly being TRBD2 (5 bases). Germline V CDR1 and CDR2: MGHRA, YSYEKL. The V gene lost 3 bases and the J gene lost 3 bases, with 19 bases spanning the gap. This CDR3 is built from 17 residues. For the CDR3, the DNA is TGCGCCAGCAGCCACTATTTCCTCCAAGGGAGTACAGATACGCAGTATTTT. Amino acids: CASSHYFLQGSTDTQYF.

V and J are TRBV7-9 and TRBJ2-7; 8 bases agree with TRBD1. The CDR3 has 15 residues. The junction had 11 bases not matched to a gene; V was cut back by 5 bases and J by 5 bases. Germline CDR1 SEHNR, CDR2 FQNEAQ (reference sequence). CDR3 loop: CASSQGGQGANEQYF. The CDR3 DNA reads TGTGCCAGCAGCCAAGGGGGCCAGGGGGCTAACGAGCAGTACTTC.

The gene calls are TRBV6-6 and TRBJ1-1; D is unresolved. CDR3 length: 14 residues. Looked up from germline, CDR1 is MNHNY and CDR2 is SVGAGI (reference sequence). The V end lost 5 bases, the J end lost 2 bases, and 12 bases lay between the germline ends. The CDR3 reads CASSRWKKNTEAFF. In DNA, the CDR3 is TGTGCCAGCAGTCGGTGGAAGAAAAACACTGAAGCTTTCTTT.

This CDR3 reads CAWSVLSGTGELFF. The CDR3 coding sequence is TGTGCCTGGAGTGTACTATCAGGGACCGGGGAGCTGTTTTTT. This chain uses TRBV30 with TRBJ2-2, with TRBD1 as a possible D gene (5 bases). CDR1 is GTSNPN, CDR2 SVGIG, per germline (reference sequence). V shed 0 bases and J shed 5 bases, with 10 bases lying between them. This CDR3 is built from 14 residues.

The chain has TRBV7-2 and TRBJ2-5; a possible D gene is TRBD2 (6 bases). The germline V gene has CDR1 SGHTA and CDR2 FQGNSA. This CDR3 comprises 14 residues. Trimming cost V 3 bases and J 5 bases, with 13 bases left between them. CDR3 sequence: CASSFVADGETQYF. In DNA form, the CDR3 reads TGTGCCAGCAGCTTTGTAGCGGACGGGGAGACCCAGTACTTC.

V gene TRBV19 combines with J gene TRBJ2-3; 14 bases are shared with TRBD2. Germline V CDR1 and CDR2: LNHDA, SQIVND (reference sequence). CDR3 length equals 14 residues. J gave up 4 bases and V 9 bases, and 3 bases lay outside the gene matches. CDR3 residues: CASQTSGRADTQYF. The DNA for the CDR3 is TGTGCCAGCCAGACTAGCGGGAGGGCAGATACGCAGTATTTT.

V gene TRBV11-2 combines with J gene TRBJ2-1, with 8 bases lining up with TRBD2. The ends lost 0 bases at V and 16 bases at J; junction bases unmatched: 11. CDR3 length: 14 amino acids. CDR1 and CDR2 from the germline V gene are SGHAT and FQNNGV. The CDR3: CASSLDRTSQILFF. The CDR3 DNA reads TGTGCCAGCAGCTTAGATCGGACTAGCCAAATCCTTTTCTTC.

The chain couples TRBV21-1 to TRBJ2-1; the table's D call of TRBD1 was not tested on the DNA. TRBV21-1 is an annotated pseudogene. This CDR3 comprises 16 residues. The CDR3 loop is CASSKRGTRPYNEQFF. The CDR3 DNA is TGTGCCAGCAGCAAAAGGGGAACTCGCCCCTACAATGAGCAGTTCTTC.

The chain is built from TRBV27 and TRBJ1-1, with 9 bases identical to TRBD1. The V segment lost 6 bases and the J segment 6 bases; nucleotides outside the gene matches: 11. The CDR3 is 15 amino acids. Germline V gene lookup returns CDR1 MNHEY and CDR2 SMNVEV (reference sequence). The CDR3 spells CASRSNRGRVAEAFF. For the CDR3, the DNA is TGTGCCAGCAGATCCAACAGGGGGCGGGTCGCTGAAGCTTTCTTT.

The chain employs TRBV2 and TRBJ2-3, with TRBD1 matching over 8 bases. Germline CDR1 reads SNHLY; CDR2 reads FYNNEI. The V segment lost 3 bases and the J segment 2 bases; nucleotides outside the gene matches: 7. This CDR3 is built from 16 residues. CDR3 sequence (DNA): TGTGCCAGCAGTGATCCCGGACAGGGTTTCACAGATACGCAGTATTTT. As protein: CASSDPGQGFTDTQYF. The full variable domain, in which reference TRBV2 and TRBJ2-3 provide the parts outside the CDR3, is EPEVTQTPSHQVTQMGQEVILRCVPISNHLYFYWYRQILGQKVEFLVSFYNNEISEKSEIFDDQFSVERPDGSNFTLKIRSTKLEDSAMYFCASSDPGQGFTDTQYFGPGTRLTVL.

The rearrangement uses TRBV12-5 and TRBJ2-1; a weak D match, TRBD2 (6 bases). With 0 bases removed from V and 5 bases from J, the gap between germline ends came to 8 bases. Germline V CDR1 and CDR2: LGHNT, FRNRAP. There are 14 residues in the CDR3. The CDR3 loop reads CASGLVGLNNEQFF. CDR3 nucleotide sequence: TGTGCTAGTGGTTTGGTGGGACTCAACAATGAGCAGTTCTTC. Full variable domain (missing parts from reference TRBV12-5 and TRBJ2-1): DARVTQTPRHKVTEMGQEVTMRCQPILGHNTVFWYRQTMMQGLELLAYFRNRAPLDDSGMPKDRFSAEMPDATLATLKIQPSEPRDSAVYFCASGLVGLNNEQFFGPGTRLTVL.

The chain is built from TRBV5-1 and TRBJ1-1; D is perhaps TRBD1 (5 bases). Trimming took off 0 bases at V and 7 bases at J, with 7 bases between the two ends. This CDR3 is 12 amino acids long. Per germline, CDR1 SGHRS and CDR2 YFSETQ. CDR3 bases: TGCGCCAGCAGCTTGGGACAGAATGAAGCTTTCTTT. Its translation: CASSLGQNEAFF.

This chain joins TRBV28 and TRBJ2-3, with D tentatively TRBD1 or TRBD2 (6 bases each). Germline CDR1 is MDHEN and CDR2 is SYDVKM. The V and J ends lost 8 bases and 4 bases respectively, with 13 bases between them. The CDR3 length is 13 residues. CDR3: CASGGGGADTQYF. In nucleotides, the CDR3 is TGTGCCAGCGGGGGCGGAGGGGCAGATACGCAGTATTTT. Using reference TRBV28 and TRBJ2-3 for the parts outside the CDR3, the full variable domain is DVKVTQSSRYLVKRTGEKVFLECVQDMDHENMFWYRQDPGLGLRLIYFSYDVKMKEKGDIPEGYSVSREKKERFSLILESASTNQTSMYLCASGGGGADTQYFGPGTRLTVL.

This clone was seen a single time. The gene calls are TRBV6-5 and TRBJ2-7; TRBD1 aligns across 8 bases. With V trimmed by 8 bases and J by 3 bases, 9 bases remained unmatched. CDR3 length equals 14 residues. Germline loops: CDR1 MNHEY, CDR2 SVGAGI. The CDR3 DNA follows: TGTGCCAGCGCGAAAGACAGGGGTATCTACGAGCAGTACTTC. This codes for CASAKDRGIYEQYF.

The chain employs TRBV6-1 and TRBJ1-2; D gene unclear. In germline, CDR1 is MNHNS, CDR2 SASEGT. There are 14 residues in the CDR3. The V end was cut by 3 bases, the J end by 4 bases, with 12 bases between. CDR3 in DNA: TGTGCCAGCAGTGACAAGGAGGAGGGCTATGGCTACACCTTC. Translated, it gives CASSDKEEGYGYTF.

The V and J genes are TRBV5-1 and TRBJ2-7; D gene unclear. V was shortened by 1 base and J by 5 bases, with 13 bases between the two germline ends. Germline V gene lookup returns CDR1 SGHRS and CDR2 YFSETQ. This CDR3 is built from 14 residues. Written as DNA, the CDR3 is TGCGCCAGCAGCTTGAAACCTAGGGTAGACGAGCAGTACTTC. Residues: CASSLKPRVDEQYF.

The chain links TRBV5-8 to TRBJ2-5; a possible D gene is TRBD2 (7 bases). V was cut by 4 bases and J by 9 bases, with 25 bases left in between. Germline V gene data show CDR1 as SGHTS and CDR2 as YDEGEE. The CDR3 runs to 16 residues. The CDR3 protein is CASSEQRGGVKVAQYF. The CDR3 bases are TGTGCCAGCAGCGAACAGAGGGGGGGAGTCAAGGTAGCCCAGTACTTC. The complete variable domain, with remaining parts taken from reference TRBV5-8 and TRBJ2-5, reads EAGVTQSPTHLIKTRGQQATLRCSPISGHTSVYWYQQALGLGLQFLLWYDEGEERNRGNFPPRFSGRQFPNYSSELNVNALELEDSALYLCASSEQRGGVKVAQYFGPGTRLLVL.

This clone has only one observation. The chain combines TRBV27 with TRBJ2-2; 8 positions match TRBD1. V dropped 6 bases and J dropped 4; count of bases not matched to a gene: 4. Germline assignment: CDR1 MNHEY and CDR2 SMNVEV (reference sequence). This CDR3 region has 14 residues. The CDR3 loop reads CASRTGGITGELFF. The CDR3 bases are TGTGCCAGCAGAACAGGGGGAATCACCGGGGAGCTGTTTTTT.

The chain has TRBV13 and TRBJ1-1, with no clear D. Germline V CDR1 and CDR2: PRHDT, FYEKMQ (reference sequence). V lost 4 bases, J lost 0 bases, and 12 bases lay in between. This CDR3 has 15 residues. The CDR3 DNA follows: TGTGCCAGCAGCTCACGCGAAGAAATGAACACTGAAGCTTTCTTT. The encoded protein is CASSSREEMNTEAFF.

The V gene is TRBV5-5, the J gene TRBJ2-2, with unresolved D. Germline V lookup: CDR1 SGHKS, CDR2 YYEKEE (reference sequence). This CDR3 is built from 16 residues. V lost 1 base and J 2 bases, leaving 12 bases between the germline ends. The chain's CDR3 is CASSLLVFTNTGELFF. CDR3 bases: TGTGCCAGCAGCTTGTTGGTGTTTACAAACACCGGGGAGCTGTTTTTT.